The 30 T cell receptor beta chains reported below all come from one sample, sequenced in a study of blood T cell repertoires in COVID-19. Repertoires were generated with immunoSEQ multiplex PCR, while TCRdb's copy carries only in-frame clones and drops some. Seen here are roughly 400,000 clones, about 87% observed once, and the top ten hold roughly 9.4%. The sample comprised PBMCs or T cells enriched from blood (not recorded which). Source of these receptors: a woman aged 45-65 years who had recovered from COVID-19.

The rearrangement joins TRBV19 to TRBJ1-5, with 8 nucleotides matching TRBD1. Trimming took 5 bases from V and 3 from J; bases not matched to a gene: 3. CDR1 and CDR2 from the germline V gene are LNHDA and SQIVND (reference sequence). This CDR3 has 14 amino acids. DNA for the CDR3: TGTGCCAGTAGTTTGACAGGGGACAATCAGCCCCAGCATTTT. Protein product: CASSLTGDNQPQHF.

The V call is TRBV7-8, the J call TRBJ2-1, with 11 bases lining up with TRBD2. This CDR3 comprises 17 residues. Germline V gives CDR1 SGHVS, CDR2 FQNEAQ. After removal of 2 bases from V and 8 bases from J, the junction contained 11 bases not matched to a gene. The CDR3 nucleotides are TGTGCCAGCAGCTTAAATGTTAGACTAGCGGGGCGCGATGAGCAGTTCTTC. Residues: CASSLNVRLAGRDEQFF.

The gene calls are TRBV28 and TRBJ2-5; D remains ambiguous. The germline V gene encodes CDR1 MDHEN and CDR2 SYDVKM. The length of the CDR3 is 13 residues. V dropped 10 bases and J dropped 3 bases, with 15 bases sitting between them. The CDR3 nucleotides read TGTGCCACCTGCGGCGGCGGAGAAGAGACCCAGTACTTC. It translates to CATCGGGEETQYF.

CDR3 in DNA: TGTGCCAGCAGCGTTTCCGGGACAGGACGTGGCACTGAAGCTTTCTTT. This gives the protein CASSVSGTGRGTEAFF. This chain joins TRBV7-6 and TRBJ1-1; 8 bases match TRBD1. This CDR3 is 16 amino acids long. The germline CDR1 and CDR2 sequences are SGHVS and FNYEAQ. V was clipped by 5 bases and J by 4 bases; unmatched bases: 12.

CDR3 protein: CASSLTWGGSYEQYF. As DNA, the CDR3 is TGTGCCAGCAGCCTAACCTGGGGGGGCTCCTACGAGCAGTACTTC. The chain links TRBV3-1 (or the pseudogene TRBV3-2) to TRBJ2-7; 7 nucleotides agree with TRBD2. The CDR3 is made up of 15 amino acids. V lost 4 bases, J lost 0 bases, and 6 bases stayed unmatched. Germline CDR1 and CDR2: LGHDT and YNNKEL (reference sequence).

The chain has TRBV6-1 and TRBJ2-6; D remains ambiguous. The CDR3 totals 15 residues. CDR1 MNHNS and CDR2 SASEGT come from the germline V gene. V lost 2 bases and J lost 0, with 5 bases in between. CDR3 in amino acids: CASSELYSGANVLTF. CDR3 DNA: TGTGCCAGCAGTGAACTCTACTCTGGGGCCAACGTCCTGACTTTC.

The chain combines TRBV18 with TRBJ1-2, with 7 positions matching TRBD1. V lost 5 bases and J lost 0; bases outside the gene matches: 6. The CDR3 is 15 residues long. CDR1 and CDR2 (germline): KGHSH, LQKENI. The CDR3 region is CASSIDRAANYGYTF. The CDR3 coding sequence is TGTGCCAGCTCAATAGACAGGGCGGCTAACTATGGCTACACCTTC.

The chain has TRBV24-1 and TRBJ2-2; D remains unclear. With 3 bases removed from V and 0 bases from J, the gap between germline ends came to 10 bases. CDR3 length: 16 residues. The germline V gene has CDR1 KGHDR and CDR2 SFDVKD. The CDR3 bases are TGTGCCACCAGTGATACGGGTTTTCCGAACACCGGGGAGCTGTTTTTT. This codes for CATSDTGFPNTGELFF.

The genes are TRBV12-3 or TRBV12-4 and TRBJ1-2; 9 nucleotides agree with TRBD1. There are 13 residues in the CDR3. The junction had 6 bases not matched to a gene; V was cut back by 5 bases and J by 8 bases. The CDR3: CASSPGQGTGYTF. CDR3 sequence (DNA): TGTGCCAGCAGTCCGGGACAGGGAACCGGCTACACCTTC.

The J gene is TRBJ2-7, the V gene TRBV21-1; the table's D call of TRBD1 was not tested on the DNA. TRBV21-1 has pseudogene status. This CDR3 has 14 amino acids. The DNA of the CDR3 is TGTGCCAGCAGCAAGACAGCAACAACCTACGAGCAGTACTTC. Its protein product is CASSKTATTYEQYF.

This clone was counted between two and nine times. This rearrangement joins TRBV7-2 to TRBJ1-4; D gene unclear. Germline V CDR1 and CDR2: SGHTA, FQGNSA. This CDR3 has 13 residues. Trimming stripped 7 bases from V and 0 bases from J, with 6 bases between. The CDR3 loop reads CASTGSTNEKLFF. The CDR3 DNA is TGTGCCAGCACGGGGTCAACTAATGAAAAACTGTTTTTT.

This chain links TRBV28 with TRBJ1-1; 8 nucleotides line up with TRBD1. V gave up 3 bases and J gave up 6 bases; unmatched junction bases: 6. Germline loops: CDR1 MDHEN, CDR2 SYDVKM. The CDR3 covers 14 residues. This CDR3 is CASSLHGQGSEAFF. The CDR3 nucleotides read TGTGCCAGCAGTTTGCACGGACAGGGCTCTGAAGCTTTCTTT.

This sequence joins TRBV20-1 and TRBJ1-2; no definite D call. Per germline, CDR1 DFQATT and CDR2 SNEGSKA (reference sequence). The germline V and J ends were trimmed by 0 bases and 10 bases, with 9 bases remaining between them. The CDR3 covers 11 residues. The CDR3 DNA reads as TGCAGTGCTAGAGATCGGGTACACTACACCTTC. Translated, it gives CSARDRVHYTF.

The CDR3 region is CASLGGFQETQYF. The CDR3 DNA reads TGTGCCAGTCTGGGGGGGTTCCAAGAGACCCAGTACTTC. The rearrangement uses TRBV6-6 and TRBJ2-5; 7 bases are shared with TRBD2. This CDR3 is 13 amino acids long. The ends lost 9 bases at V and 1 base at J; junction bases unmatched: 5. Germline values: CDR1 MNHNY, CDR2 SVGAGI (reference sequence).

Here the CDR3 DNA reads TGTGCCAGCAGTTACTCTGGGACTTTCCGAACCTGGGGTAATAGCAATCAGCCCCAGCATTTT. Its protein product is CASSYSGTFRTWGNSNQPQHF. The chain couples TRBV6-2 or TRBV6-3 to TRBJ1-5, with a weak D call TRBD1 (5 bases). CDR1 MNHEY and CDR2 SVGEGT come from the germline V gene. The CDR3 runs to 21 residues. With 0 bases removed from V and 0 bases from J, the gap between germline ends came to 24 bases.

This chain links TRBV29-1 with TRBJ2-3; D is perhaps TRBD2 (6 bases). Germline loops: CDR1 SQVTM, CDR2 ANQGSEA. Trimming shortened V by 3 bases and J by 1 base, and 14 bases separated the two germline ends. CDR3 length equals 15 residues. CDR3 nucleotides: TGCAGCGTTGAGCCGCCGGGACTCCGCACAGATACGCAGTATTTT. Its protein product is CSVEPPGLRTDTQYF.

The V call is TRBV5-1, the J call TRBJ1-6; 7 bases fit TRBD1. Per germline, CDR1 SGHRS and CDR2 YFSETQ. V trimming: 5 bases; J trimming: 7 bases; junction bases outside the gene matches: 6. The CDR3 runs 14 residues. CDR3 protein: CASRQEGANSPLHF. The CDR3 region has the DNA TGCGCCAGCAGACAAGAGGGGGCAAATTCACCCCTCCACTTT.

CDR3 sequence (DNA): TGCGCCAGCAGCCAATCCGGACAGGGGACGTATGGCTACACCTTC. It translates to CASSQSGQGTYGYTF. The V call is TRBV4-1, the J call TRBJ1-2; 9 bases fit TRBD1. CDR1 is MGHRA, CDR2 YSYEKL, per germline. This CDR3 has 15 amino acids. Trimming removed 2 bases from V and 5 bases from J; junction bases left unmatched: 6.

The rearrangement links TRBV6-5 to TRBJ2-1; D is unresolved. V lost 7 bases to trimming and J lost 0 bases, with 10 bases between them. CDR3 size: 14 residues. The germline V gene encodes CDR1 MNHEY and CDR2 SVGAGI. The CDR3 nucleotides read TGTGCCAGCACGAGTCTTAGCTCCTACAATGAGCAGTTCTTC. Translating gives CASTSLSSYNEQFF.

V gene TRBV2 combines with J gene TRBJ2-1; 7 positions agree with TRBD2. V was pared by 10 bases and J by 9 bases, with 15 bases of the junction left unmatched. The CDR3 extends over 14 amino acids. Germline V gene sequence: CDR1 SNHLY, CDR2 FYNNEI. The CDR3 here is CATTSAGVVSEQFF. The CDR3 DNA follows: TGTGCCACCACCTCGGCGGGGGTGGTGAGTGAGCAGTTCTTC.

This CDR3 is CASSLEPGQGRLISNQPQHF. DNA for the CDR3: TGTGCCAGCAGCTTGGAACCGGGACAGGGACGGCTTATTAGCAATCAGCCCCAGCATTTT. The J gene is TRBJ1-5, the V gene TRBV5-8, with 9 bases aligning to TRBD1. Germline V gives CDR1 SGHTS, CDR2 YDEGEE. This CDR3 is 20 amino acids long. V lost 0 bases and J lost 0; bases outside the gene matches: 13.

This clone was detected a few times. The same CDR3 can be traced to other DNA sequences in this sample. V is TRBV5-1 and J is TRBJ2-7; 8 nucleotides align to TRBD1. The ends lost 0 bases at V and 1 base at J; junction bases unmatched: 3. CDR1 is SGHRS, CDR2 YFSETQ, per germline. The CDR3 is 15 residues long. The CDR3 reads CASSLGGTGSYEQYF. The CDR3 DNA is TGCGCCAGCAGCTTGGGGGGGACAGGTTCCTACGAGCAGTACTTC.

This clone was counted a few times. The rearrangement joins TRBV3-1 (or the pseudogene TRBV3-2) to TRBJ1-2; a weak D match, TRBD1 (5 bases). CDR1 and CDR2 (germline): LGHDT, YNNKEL (reference sequence). Between the trimmed V and J ends, which lost 3 bases and 4 bases, there was a span of 9 bases. The CDR3 contains 13 residues. The CDR3, as DNA: TGTGCCAGCAGCCATGACGACAGCTATGGCTACACCTTC. As protein: CASSHDDSYGYTF.

The DNA of the CDR3 is TGTGCCAGCAGCCCTAACCCCAGGACAGGTTACTATGGCTACACCTTC. Protein product: CASSPNPRTGYYGYTF. The chain uses TRBV3-1 (or the pseudogene TRBV3-2) and TRBJ1-2; TRBD1 agrees at 7 bases. The CDR3 is 16 amino acids. The germline gives CDR1 LGHDT, CDR2 YNNKEL (reference sequence). Unmatched junction bases numbered 11, after V lost 4 bases and J lost 3 bases.

The rearrangement links TRBV23-1 to TRBJ1-6, with D perhaps matching TRBD1 (5 bases). TRBV23-1 is an ORF, with its function uncertain. With 2 bases removed from V and 5 bases from J, the gap between germline ends came to 13 bases. This CDR3 is 16 amino acids long. The CDR3 bases are TGCGCCAGCAGTCAACAACCCAGGGCCCATAATTCACCCCTCCACTTT. This gives the protein CASSQQPRAHNSPLHF.

The chain joins TRBV7-2 to TRBJ1-1, with TRBD1 as a possible D gene (6 bases). The CDR3 sequence is 16 residues long. V dropped 3 bases and J dropped 1 base, with 15 bases sitting between them. CDR1 is SGHTA and CDR2 is FQGNSA in the germline V gene. As DNA, the CDR3 is TGTGCCAGCAGCTTTCAGATTGACAGGAGGAACACTGAAGCTTTCTTT. Protein product: CASSFQIDRRNTEAFF.

V usage is TRBV7-3 and J usage is TRBJ2-1, with 10 bases identical to TRBD1. The germline V gene encodes CDR1 SGHTA and CDR2 FQGTGA. The J segment lost 9 bases and the V segment lost 5 bases, leaving 10 bases of the junction unmatched. There are 15 residues in the CDR3. This CDR3 is CASSPTGGFVGEQFF. CDR3 nucleotide sequence: TGTGCCAGCAGCCCGACAGGGGGCTTTGTCGGTGAGCAGTTCTTC.

A single count supports this clone. The CDR3 spells CASSLHQGISYNEQFF. CDR3 coding DNA: TGTGCCAGCAGCTTACACCAGGGGATTTCCTACAATGAGCAGTTCTTC. J is TRBJ2-1 and V is TRBV7-3; TRBD1 is a possible D gene (6 bases). The CDR3 spans 16 residues. The V gene's germline CDR1 is SGHTA and CDR2 FQGTGA. Trimming cost V 2 bases and J 1 base, with 12 bases left between them.

J is TRBJ1-2 and V is TRBV4-3, with 10 nucleotides matching TRBD1. The germline gives CDR1 LGHNA, CDR2 YSLEER. The CDR3 is 15 amino acids. V was clipped by 5 bases and J by 6 bases; unmatched bases: 9. CDR3 coding DNA: TGCGCCAGCAGCTTAAACGAAGGGACAGGGGATGGCTACACCTTC. This encodes CASSLNEGTGDGYTF.

This clone appeared a few times. The V call is TRBV9, the J call TRBJ1-2; perhaps TRBD1 as D (5 bases). Germline V gene data show CDR1 as SGDLS and CDR2 as YYNGEE. This CDR3 region has 12 residues. Trimming shortened V by 0 bases and J by 8 bases, and 8 bases separated the two germline ends. For the CDR3, the DNA is TGTGCCAGCAGCGTAGTAAAGGGGGGCTACACCTTC. Its translation is CASSVVKGGYTF. Drawing the rest from reference TRBV9 and TRBJ1-2, the complete variable domain is DSGVTQTPKHLITATGQRVTLRCSPRSGDLSVYWYQQSLDQGLQFLIQYYNGEERAKGNILERFSAQQFPDLHSELNLSSLELGDSALYFCASSVVKGGYTFGSGTRLTVV.